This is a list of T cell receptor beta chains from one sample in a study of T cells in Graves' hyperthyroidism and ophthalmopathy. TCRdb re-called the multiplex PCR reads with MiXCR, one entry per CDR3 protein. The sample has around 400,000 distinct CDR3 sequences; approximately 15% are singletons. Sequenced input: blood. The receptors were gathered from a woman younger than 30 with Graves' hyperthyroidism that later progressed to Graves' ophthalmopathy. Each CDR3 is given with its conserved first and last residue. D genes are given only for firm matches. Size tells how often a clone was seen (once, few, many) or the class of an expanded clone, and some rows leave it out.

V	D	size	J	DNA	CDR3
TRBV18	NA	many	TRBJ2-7	TGTGCCAGCTCACCTCCCGGACCCAGGGTCCACGAGCAGTACTTC	CASSPPGPRVHEQYF
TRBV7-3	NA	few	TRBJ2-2	TGTGCCAGCAGCCCACCTCTTTCCGGGGAGCTGTTTTTT	CASSPPLSGELFF
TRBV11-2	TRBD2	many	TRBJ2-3	TGTGCCAGCAGCTCCCTCGGACTAGCGGGAGATACGCAGTATTTT	CASSSLGLAGDTQYF
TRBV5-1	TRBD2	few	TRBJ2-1	TGCGCCAGCAGGGCGGGACTAGCCGAACCGATTTGCAATGAGCAGTTCTTC	CASRAGLAEPICNEQFF
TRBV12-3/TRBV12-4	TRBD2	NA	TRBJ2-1	TGTGCCAGCAGTCCGCGGACTAGCGTGGGTAATGAGCAGTTCTTC	CASSPRTSVGNEQFF
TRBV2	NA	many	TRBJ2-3	TGTGCCAGCAGTGACAGTTCTAGCACAGATACGCAGTATTTT	CASSDSSSTDTQYF
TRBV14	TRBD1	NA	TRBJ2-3	TGTGCCAGCAGCTCCCGACAGGGGGCAGATACGCAGTATTTT	CASSSRQGADTQYF
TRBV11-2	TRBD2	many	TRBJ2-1	TGTGCCAGCAGCTTGTGGAGGGAGCGGGAGATTGGGAATGAGCAGTTCTTC	CASSLWREREIGNEQFF
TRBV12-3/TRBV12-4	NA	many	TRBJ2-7	TGTGCCAGCAGTTTAGCGATACATGGGATTTGGAACTACGAGCAGTACTTC	CASSLAIHGIWNYEQYF
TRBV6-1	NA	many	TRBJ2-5	TGTGCCAGCAGTTTTCGATGGGATGGCCAAGAGACCCAGTACTTC	CASSFRWDGQETQYF
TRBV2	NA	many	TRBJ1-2	TGTGCCAGCAGTGAGAACTATGGCTACACCTTC	CASSENYGYTF
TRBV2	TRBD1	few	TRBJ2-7	TGTGCCAGCAGTTGGACAGGAGAGCAGTACTTC	CASSWTGEQYF
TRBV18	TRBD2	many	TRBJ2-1	TGTGCCAGCTCACCAGTAGCGGGAGTGGACAATGAGCAGTTCTTC	CASSPVAGVDNEQFF
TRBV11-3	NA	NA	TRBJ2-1	TGTGCCAGCAGCTTCTCTCACTTATCGGTTGACGGTGAGCAGTTCTTC	CASSFSHLSVDGEQFF
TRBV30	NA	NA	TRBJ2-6	TGTGCCTGGAGTGGTTTAGGGACTGGGGCCAACGTCCTGACTTTC	CAWSGLGTGANVLTF
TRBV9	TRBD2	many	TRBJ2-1	TGTGCCAGCAGCGCGGGAGGGACTAGCGGGGACAATGAGCAGTTCTTC	CASSAGGTSGDNEQFF
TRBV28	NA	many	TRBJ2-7	TGTGCCAGCAGTTTCGGTCAGAGAAACGAGCAGTACTTC	CASSFGQRNEQYF
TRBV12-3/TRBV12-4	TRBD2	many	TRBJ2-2	TGTGCCAGCAGTTTCGCTAGCGGGGGCACCGGGGAGCTGTTTTTT	CASSFASGGTGELFF
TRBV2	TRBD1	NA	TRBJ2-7	TGTGCCAGCAGTGAAGCGCCAACGACTTTGAAGACAGGGGGCAGGATCGAGCAGTACTTC	CASSEAPTTLKTGGRIEQYF
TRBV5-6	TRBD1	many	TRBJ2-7	TGTGCCAGCAGCTCACCTCCGGGACAGTCCTACGAGCAGTACTTC	CASSSPPGQSYEQYF
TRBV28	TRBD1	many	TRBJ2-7	TGTGCCAGCAGCCCAGGGGGCGAGCAGTACTTC	CASSPGGEQYF
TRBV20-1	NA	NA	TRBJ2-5	TGCAGTGCTAGAGATTACGGGGGAACTGAGACCCAGTACTTC	CSARDYGGTETQYF
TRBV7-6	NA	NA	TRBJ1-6	TGTGCCAGCAGCTCAGGCCAGGGACGGATTAATTCACCCCTCCACTTT	CASSSGQGRINSPLHF
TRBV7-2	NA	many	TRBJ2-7	TGTGCCAGCAGCTCTCCCGAGGCCGAGCAGTACTTC	CASSSPEAEQYF
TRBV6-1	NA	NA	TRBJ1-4	TGTGCCAGCAGTCCCTCAGGCAGGGAACGTGAAAAACTGTTTTTT	CASSPSGREREKLFF
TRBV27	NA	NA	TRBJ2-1	TGTGCCAGCAGTCCCTCACTGGACGGGACGGATCCGTTCTTC	CASSPSLDGTDPFF
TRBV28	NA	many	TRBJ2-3	TGTGCCAGCAGCTTACGCGATACGCAGTATTTT	CASSLRDTQYF
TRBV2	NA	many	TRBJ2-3	TGTGCCAGCCTCAGTACTAGCACAGATACGCAGTATTTT	CASLSTSTDTQYF
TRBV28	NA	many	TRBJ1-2	TGTGCCAGCAGTTTATACTACGCCGGGGCTACCTATGGCTACACCTTC	CASSLYYAGATYGYTF
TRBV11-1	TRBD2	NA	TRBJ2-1	TGTGCCAGCAGCTTAGGTCTAGCGGGAGGCCCAGACAATGAGCAGTTCTTC	CASSLGLAGGPDNEQFF
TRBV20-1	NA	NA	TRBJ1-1	TGCAGTGCTTACAGGGTAGGGAACACTGAAGCTTTCTTT	CSAYRVGNTEAFF
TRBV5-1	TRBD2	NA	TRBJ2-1	TGCGCCAGCAGCTTGGCCGGGACTAGCACCTACAATGAGCAGTTCTTC	CASSLAGTSTYNEQFF
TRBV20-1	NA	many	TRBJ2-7	TGCAGTGCTAGGGGGACCGCGTTTGGGCAGTACTTC	CSARGTAFGQYF
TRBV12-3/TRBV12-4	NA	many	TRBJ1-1	TGTGCCAGCAGAGTTTCGGGTGGAGGGAACACTGAAGCTTTCTTT	CASRVSGGGNTEAFF
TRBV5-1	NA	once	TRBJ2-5	TGCGCCAGCAGCTCGGAGGTCCCGGGACAGACCCAGTACTTC	CASSSEVPGQTQYF
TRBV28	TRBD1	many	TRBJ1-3	TGTGCCAGCAGTCCCTCAGGGGGTAAATCTGGAAACACCATATATTTT	CASSPSGGKSGNTIYF
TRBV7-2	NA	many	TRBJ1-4	TGTGCCAGCAGCTTTAGGGCCGGAGGAGAAAAACTGTTTTTT	CASSFRAGGEKLFF
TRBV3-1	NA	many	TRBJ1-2	TGTGCCAGCAGCCCCCCAGGGCGCTATGGCTACACCTTC	CASSPPGRYGYTF
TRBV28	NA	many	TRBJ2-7	TGTGCCAGCAGTCCCCAGACCGGGTTCTACTACGAGCAGTACTTC	CASSPQTGFYYEQYF
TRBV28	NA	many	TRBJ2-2	TGTGCCACTCGGTCCACCGGGGAGCTGTTTTTT	CATRSTGELFF
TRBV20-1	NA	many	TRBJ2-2	TGCAGTGCTAGAGAGGGCAGGGGGGGATGGAACACCGGGGAGCTGTTTTTT	CSAREGRGGWNTGELFF
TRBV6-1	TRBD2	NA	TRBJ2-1	TGTGCCAGCAGTGACCCGGGACTAGCGGGAGCACCGGAGCAGTTCTTC	CASSDPGLAGAPEQFF